The source of this T cell receptor (beta chain) is a study of early T cells in non-severe SARS-CoV-2 infection. This CDR3 has 16 residues. CDR1 ENHRY and CDR2 SYGVKD come from the germline V gene. The junction had 10 bases not matched to a gene; V was cut back by 6 bases and J by 0 bases. TCRdb passed the 5' RACE reads through MiXCR, listing each CDR3 protein once. The profile shows roughly 50,000 distinct CDR3 sequences, 5.6% of them singletons. The sample holds many counts of this clonotype. The rearrangement uses TRBV10-3 and TRBJ1-2; 7 positions agree with TRBD1. Source material: whole blood. This receptor was identified in an adult who was a healthcare worker with PCR-confirmed SARS-CoV-2 infection or an uninfected control (not recorded which). The CDR3 protein is CAIRGGDSPTNYGYTF. CDR3 DNA sequence: TGTGCCATCAGAGGAGGGGACAGTCCCACTAACTATGGCTACACCTTC.